This entry lists 2 T cell receptor beta chains sequenced from one sample in a study of CDR3 diversity in severe acne (dated by TCRdb to about 2019). The library was obtained by PCR. Sequenced on an Illumina HiSeq 2000. Starting from the raw public reads, TCRdb applied fastp trimming at Q25, assembled clones with MiXCR and retained in-frame beta chains. Each entry merges the rows of one CDR3 protein and shows their most common DNA and genes. This sample holds approximately 77,000 distinct CDR3 sequences; approximately 49% were observed only once. The top ten hold around a tenth of the sample. Sequencing used blood. These receptor sequences come from a male donor with severe acne vulgaris.

Concerning this clonotype itself: The junction departs from germline at one end; a sequencing error may be responsible. The chain uses TRBV4-3 and TRBJ2-3; 7 bases align to TRBD1. CDR3 length: 16 amino acids. Germline V lookup: CDR1 LGHNA, CDR2 YSLEER. The CDR3 sequence is CASSQDRDSFTGTQYF. DNA of the CDR3: TGCGCCAGCAGCCAAGATAGGGACAGCTTCACAGGTACGCAGTATTTT.

Only a few counts were recorded for this clonotype. The chain is built from TRBV12-3 or TRBV12-4 and TRBJ2-3; 9 nucleotides align to TRBD2. With V trimmed by 5 bases and J by 5 bases, 8 bases remained unmatched. There are 15 residues in the CDR3. DNA for the CDR3: TGTGCCAGCAGTCGCGGGGGGGCCCTCGGAGATACGCAGTATTTT. Translating it yields CASSRGGALGDTQYF.